This record looks at one T cell receptor (beta chain) sequence and its context. Antigen: not known. This record comes from a study of T-cell memory formation after mild COVID-19. In the study overall: The two donors had largely donor-specific TCR clusters. General study points: CD4/CD8 balance characterized clones contracting day 15 to 85, and CD4+ skew characterized later expanders.

Using its own MiXCR run on the 5' RACE reads, TCRdb lists one record per CDR3 protein. There are roughly 110,000 distinct CDR3 sequences in the sample; 15% to 20% occur only once, and less than 35% lies in the top ten. The CDR3 is 15 amino acids. After removal of 7 bases from V and 3 bases from J, the junction contained 8 bases not matched to a gene. This clonotype was sampled from an adult woman who had mild COVID-19 (a few samples of this study predate the infection). Cell type and time point are not known. This chain joins TRBV12-3 or TRBV12-4 and TRBJ2-1; 8 nucleotides agree with TRBD1. Sequenced input: PBMCs or a T cell subset sorted from them (not recorded which). The CDR3: CASTSDRELYNEQFF. CDR3 nucleotides: TGTGCCAGCACTTCGGACAGGGAACTCTACAATGAGCAGTTCTTC.